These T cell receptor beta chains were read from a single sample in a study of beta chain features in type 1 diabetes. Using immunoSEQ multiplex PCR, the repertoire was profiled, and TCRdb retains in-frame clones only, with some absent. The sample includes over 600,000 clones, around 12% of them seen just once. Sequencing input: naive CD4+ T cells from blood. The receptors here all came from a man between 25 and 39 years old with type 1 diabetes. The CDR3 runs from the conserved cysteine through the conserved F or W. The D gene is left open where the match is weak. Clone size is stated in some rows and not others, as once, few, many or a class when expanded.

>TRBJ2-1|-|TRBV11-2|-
TGTGCCAGCAGCTTAGAGCCCTACAATGAGCAGTTCTTC
CASSLEPYNEQFF
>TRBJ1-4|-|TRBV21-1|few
TGTGCCAGCAGCAAAAACAGGGCTTCCACTAATGAAAAACTGTTTTTT
CASSKNRASTNEKLFF
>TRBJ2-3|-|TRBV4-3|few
TGCGCCAGCAGCCCCTTTCTCGGGGACAGCACAGATACGCAGTATTTT
CASSPFLGDSTDTQYF
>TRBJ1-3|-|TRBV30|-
TGTGCCTGGAGTCTGGGGGCAAGTTCTGGAAACACCATATATTTT
CAWSLGASSGNTIYF
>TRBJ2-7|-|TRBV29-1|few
TGCAGCGTCGCAGGGGATCCCTACGAGCAGTACTTC
CSVAGDPYEQYF
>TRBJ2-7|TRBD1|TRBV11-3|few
TGTGCCGTGGGACAGGGACGCTCCTACGAGCAGTACTTC
CAVGQGRSYEQYF
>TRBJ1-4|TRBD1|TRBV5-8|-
TGTGCCAGCAGCTTGGCCCAGGGGGCGGTTGAAAAACTGTTTTTT
CASSLAQGAVEKLFF
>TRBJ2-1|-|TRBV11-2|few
TGTGCCGGCTCTACAGGTGGACTATACAATGAGCAGTTCTTC
CAGSTGGLYNEQFF
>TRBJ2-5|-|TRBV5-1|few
TGCGCCAGCAGCGCTCAAGGGGTTGGGGAGACCCAGTACTTC
CASSAQGVGETQYF
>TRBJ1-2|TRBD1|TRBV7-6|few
TGTGCCAGCAGCTCCTGGACAGGGGGACATCATGGCTACACCTTC
CASSSWTGGHHGYTF
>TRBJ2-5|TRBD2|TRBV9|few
TGTGCCAGCAGCGTAGGTCATTTAGCGGGCCAAGAGACCCAGTACTTC
CASSVGHLAGQETQYF
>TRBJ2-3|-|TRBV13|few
TGTGCCAGCAGCTCAAACTTCAGGACGGATACGCAGTATTTT
CASSSNFRTDTQYF
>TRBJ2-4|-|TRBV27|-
TGTGCCAGCAGTCCCGATCTAGCCAAAAACATTCAGTACTTC
CASSPDLAKNIQYF
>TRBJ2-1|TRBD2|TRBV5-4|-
TGTGCCAGCAGCTCTCTAGCGGGGGGCCCGGATGAGCAGTTCTTC
CASSSLAGGPDEQFF
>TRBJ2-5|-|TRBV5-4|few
TGTGCCAGCAGCTCAAACATGGCAGGCGAGACCCAGTACTTC
CASSSNMAGETQYF
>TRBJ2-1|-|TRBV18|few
TGTGCCAGCTCCCTTACCCAGGGGCCCTACAATGAGCAGTTCTTC
CASSLTQGPYNEQFF
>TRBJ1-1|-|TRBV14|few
TGTGCCAGCAGCCAAATTCGCGGGGGCACTGAAGCTTTCTTT
CASSQIRGGTEAFF
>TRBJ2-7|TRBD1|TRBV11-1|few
TGTGCCAGCAGCTCAGCGGGGACAGGGCGCGAGCAGTACTTC
CASSSAGTGREQYF
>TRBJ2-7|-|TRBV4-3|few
TGCGCCAGCAGCCAAGAGGCGAAGGGGGGCGCGGAGCAGTACTTC
CASSQEAKGGAEQYF
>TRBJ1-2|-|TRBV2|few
TGTGCCAGCAGTGCTAGGGACTCGGGCATGGCTGGCTACACCTTC
CASSARDSGMAGYTF
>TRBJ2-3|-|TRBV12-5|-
TGTGCTAGTGGAGTACAGGGAACAGATACGCAGTATTTT
CASGVQGTDTQYF
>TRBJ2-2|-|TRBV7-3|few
TGTGCCAGCAGCGGTACCGGGGAGCTGTTTTTT
CASSGTGELFF
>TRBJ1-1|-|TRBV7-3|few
TGTGCCAGCAGCTTGGACAGTGTGAACACTGAAGCTTTCTTT
CASSLDSVNTEAFF
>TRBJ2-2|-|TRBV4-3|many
TGCGCCAGCAGCCAAACAGGTGACACCGGGGAGCTGTTTTTT
CASSQTGDTGELFF
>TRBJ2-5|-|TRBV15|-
TGTGCCACCAGCAGACCCAGTTACTCCCAAGAGACCCAGTACTTC
CATSRPSYSQETQYF
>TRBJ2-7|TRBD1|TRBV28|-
TGTGCCAGCAGTTCTGTCGGACAGGGCACCTACGAGCAGTACTTC
CASSSVGQGTYEQYF
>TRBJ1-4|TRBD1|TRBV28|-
TGTGCCAGCAGCCCTGGGGGCGGGGACAGAGGAAAACTGTTTTTT
CASSPGGGDRGKLFF
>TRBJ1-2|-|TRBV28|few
TGTGCCAGCAGTTCCGATGGCTACACCTTC
CASSSDGYTF
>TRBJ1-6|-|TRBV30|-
TGTGCCTGGCTAGGGGTGAAAGCTAATTCACCCCTCCACTTT
CAWLGVKANSPLHF
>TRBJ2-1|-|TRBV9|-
TGTGCCAGCAGCTTCCCCGGGGCTTGGGACAATGAGCAGTTCTTC
CASSFPGAWDNEQFF
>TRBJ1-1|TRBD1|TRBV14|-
TGTGCCAGCAGCTTTCTCCCGGGACAGGGGTTTGGCACTGAAGCTTTCTTT
CASSFLPGQGFGTEAFF
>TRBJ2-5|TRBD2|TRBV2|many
TGTGCCAGCAGTCTGACTAGCGGCCAAGAGACCCAGTACTTC
CASSLTSGQETQYF
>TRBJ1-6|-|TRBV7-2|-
TGTGCCAGCAGCTCGGAGAATTCACCCCTCCACTTT
CASSSENSPLHF
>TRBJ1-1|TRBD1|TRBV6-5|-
TGTGCCAGCAGTCGGGGGACAGGGGCCACTGAAGCTTTCTTT
CASSRGTGATEAFF
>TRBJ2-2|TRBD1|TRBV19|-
TGTGCCAGTAGTGACAGGGGGCCAAACACCGGGGAGCTGTTTTTT
CASSDRGPNTGELFF
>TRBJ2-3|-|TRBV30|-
TGTGCCGTAGGGGATAGCACAGATACGCAGTATTTT
CAVGDSTDTQYF
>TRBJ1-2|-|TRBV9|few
TGTGCCAGCAGCCCTACAGGACAGTTACCCTATGGCTACACCTTC
CASSPTGQLPYGYTF